This TCR beta chain derives from a study of blood T cell repertoires in COVID-19. Original handling: Cell counts per sample came from amplifying reference gene primers. TCRdb keeps only in-frame clones here, not all; method: immunoSEQ multiplex PCR. V and J calls plus clone size are reproduced from that table; the DNA served to infer D and trimming. In the table there are some 70,000 clones, roughly nine tenths of which are singletons. The CDR3 totals 14 residues. V was trimmed by 1 base and J by 11 bases, leaving 12 bases between them. The germline V gene encodes CDR1 SGHVS and CDR2 FQNEAQ. The clonotype originates from a man in his fifties with active COVID-19. The source material was peripheral blood. The J gene is TRBJ1-6, the V gene TRBV7-8; possible D gene TRBD1, 5 bases. The CDR3 DNA reads as TGTGCCAGCAGCTTAGATTATAACAGGACACCCCTCCACTTT. It encodes CASSLDYNRTPLHF.